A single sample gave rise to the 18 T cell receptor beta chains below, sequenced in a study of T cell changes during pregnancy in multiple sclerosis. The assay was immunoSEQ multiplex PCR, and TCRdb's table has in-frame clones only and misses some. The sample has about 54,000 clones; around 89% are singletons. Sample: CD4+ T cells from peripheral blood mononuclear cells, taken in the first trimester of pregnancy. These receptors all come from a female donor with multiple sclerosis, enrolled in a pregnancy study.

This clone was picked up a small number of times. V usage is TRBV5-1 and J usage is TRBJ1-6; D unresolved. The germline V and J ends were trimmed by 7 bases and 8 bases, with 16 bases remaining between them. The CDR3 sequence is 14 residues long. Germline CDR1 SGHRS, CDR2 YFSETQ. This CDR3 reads CASRAEFGDSPLHF. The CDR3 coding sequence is TGCGCCAGCCGCGCGGAATTCGGAGATTCACCCCTCCACTTT.

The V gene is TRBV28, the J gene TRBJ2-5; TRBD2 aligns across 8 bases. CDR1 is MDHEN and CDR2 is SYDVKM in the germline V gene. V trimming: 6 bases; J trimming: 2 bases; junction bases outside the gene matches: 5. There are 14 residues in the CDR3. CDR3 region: CASSQREIQETQYF. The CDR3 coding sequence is TGTGCCAGCAGCCAGCGGGAGATACAAGAGACCCAGTACTTC.

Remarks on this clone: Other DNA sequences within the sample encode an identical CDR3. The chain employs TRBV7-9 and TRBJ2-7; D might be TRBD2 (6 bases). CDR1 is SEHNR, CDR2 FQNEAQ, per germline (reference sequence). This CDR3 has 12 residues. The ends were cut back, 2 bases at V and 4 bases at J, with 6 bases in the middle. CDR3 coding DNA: TGTGCCAGCAGCTTACGGGGGTACGAGCAGTACTTC. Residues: CASSLRGYEQYF.

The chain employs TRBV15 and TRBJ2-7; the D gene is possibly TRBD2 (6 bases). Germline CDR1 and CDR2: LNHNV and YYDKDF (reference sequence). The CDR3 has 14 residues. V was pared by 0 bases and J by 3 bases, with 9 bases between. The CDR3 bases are TGTGCCACCAGCAGAGATCTGGAGGGCTACGAGCAGTACTTC. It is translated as CATSRDLEGYEQYF.

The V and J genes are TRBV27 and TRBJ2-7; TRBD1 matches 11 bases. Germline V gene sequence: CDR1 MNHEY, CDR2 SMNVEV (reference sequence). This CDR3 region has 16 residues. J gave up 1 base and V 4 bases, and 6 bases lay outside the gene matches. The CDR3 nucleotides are TGTGCCAGCAGTTATCTAGGACAGGGGGCTTCCTACGAGCAGTACTTC. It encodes CASSYLGQGASYEQYF.

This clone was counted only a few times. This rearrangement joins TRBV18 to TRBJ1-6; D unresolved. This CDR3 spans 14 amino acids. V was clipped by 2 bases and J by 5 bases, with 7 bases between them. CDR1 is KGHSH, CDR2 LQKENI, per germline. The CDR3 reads CASSPIRNNSPLHF. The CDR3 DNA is TGTGCCAGCTCACCAATCAGGAATAATTCACCCCTCCACTTT.

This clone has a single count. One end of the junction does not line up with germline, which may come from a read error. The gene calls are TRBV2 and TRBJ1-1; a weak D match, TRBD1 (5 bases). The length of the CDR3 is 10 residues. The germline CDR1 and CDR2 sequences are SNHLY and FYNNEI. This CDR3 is CASGNGGVEF. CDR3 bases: TGTGCCAGCGGTAATGGAGGGGTTGAATTT.

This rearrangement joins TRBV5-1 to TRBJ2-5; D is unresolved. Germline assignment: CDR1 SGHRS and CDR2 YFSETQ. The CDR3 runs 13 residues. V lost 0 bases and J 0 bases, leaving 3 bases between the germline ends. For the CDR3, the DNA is TGCGCCAGCAGCTTGGCGTACCAAGAGACCCAGTACTTC. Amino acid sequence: CASSLAYQETQYF.

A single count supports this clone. The CDR3 region is CASSLGRARGNEQFF. The CDR3 DNA sequence: TGTGCCAGCAGTCTCGGGAGGGCCAGAGGAAATGAGCAGTTCTTC. The chain has TRBV28 and TRBJ2-1; 8 bases are a match to TRBD2. The CDR3 spans 15 residues. The V gene's germline CDR1 is MDHEN and CDR2 SYDVKM. Germline trimming cut 5 bases from V and 7 bases from J; bases unmatched to any gene: 10.

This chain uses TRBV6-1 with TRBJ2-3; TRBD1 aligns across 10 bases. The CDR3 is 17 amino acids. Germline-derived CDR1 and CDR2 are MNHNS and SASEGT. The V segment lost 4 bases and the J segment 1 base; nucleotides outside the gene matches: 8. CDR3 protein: CASSGIGTGVRTDTQYF. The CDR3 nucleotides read TGTGCCAGCAGTGGAATAGGGACAGGGGTCCGCACAGATACGCAGTATTTT.

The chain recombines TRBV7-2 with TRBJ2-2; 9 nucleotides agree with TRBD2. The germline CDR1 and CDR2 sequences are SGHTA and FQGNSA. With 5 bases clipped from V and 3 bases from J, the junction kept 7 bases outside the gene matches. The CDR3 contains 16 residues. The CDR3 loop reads CASSPASGAYTGELFF. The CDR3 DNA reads TGTGCCAGCAGCCCTGCTAGCGGGGCTTACACCGGGGAGCTGTTTTTT.

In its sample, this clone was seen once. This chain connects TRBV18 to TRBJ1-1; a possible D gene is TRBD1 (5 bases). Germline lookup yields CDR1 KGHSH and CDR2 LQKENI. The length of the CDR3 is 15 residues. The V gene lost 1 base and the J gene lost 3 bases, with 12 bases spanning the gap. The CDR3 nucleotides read TGTGCCAGCTCACCACTCTACAGGAAAGACACTGAAGCTTTCTTT. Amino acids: CASSPLYRKDTEAFF.

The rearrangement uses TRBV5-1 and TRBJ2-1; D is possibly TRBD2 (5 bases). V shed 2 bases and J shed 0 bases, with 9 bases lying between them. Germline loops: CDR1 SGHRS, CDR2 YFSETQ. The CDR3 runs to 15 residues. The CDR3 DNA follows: TGCGCCAGCAGCTTTAGCGCCAGCTCCTACAATGAGCAGTTCTTC. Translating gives CASSFSASSYNEQFF.

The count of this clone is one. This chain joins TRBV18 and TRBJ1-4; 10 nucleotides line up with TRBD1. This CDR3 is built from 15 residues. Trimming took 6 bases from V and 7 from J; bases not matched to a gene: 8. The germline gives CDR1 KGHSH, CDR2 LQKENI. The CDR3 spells CASSAGQGGFEKLFF. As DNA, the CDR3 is TGTGCCAGCTCGGCCGGACAGGGGGGATTTGAAAAACTGTTTTTT.

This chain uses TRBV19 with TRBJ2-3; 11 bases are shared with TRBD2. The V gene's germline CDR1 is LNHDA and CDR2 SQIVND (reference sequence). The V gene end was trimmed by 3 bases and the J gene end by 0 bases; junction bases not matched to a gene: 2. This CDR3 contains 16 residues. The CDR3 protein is CASSIRLAGSTDTQYF. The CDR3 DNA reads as TGTGCCAGTAGTATCCGACTAGCGGGGAGCACAGATACGCAGTATTTT.

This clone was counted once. The CDR3 DNA follows: TGTGCCAGCAGCGTAGAATCAGGTTACTCACCCCTCCACTTT. Encoded protein: CASSVESGYSPLHF. This chain uses TRBV9 with TRBJ1-6; D call uncertain. The V end was cut by 0 bases, the J end by 10 bases, with 11 bases between. The CDR3 consists of 14 residues. CDR1 and CDR2 (germline): SGDLS, YYNGEE.

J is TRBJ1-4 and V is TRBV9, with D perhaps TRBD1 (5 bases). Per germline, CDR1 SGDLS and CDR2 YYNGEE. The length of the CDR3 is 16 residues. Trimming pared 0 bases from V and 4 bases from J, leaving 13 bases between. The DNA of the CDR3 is TGTGCCAGCAGCGTAGGCTGGAGGGGCTTTAATGAAAAACTGTTTTTT. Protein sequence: CASSVGWRGFNEKLFF.

CDR3: CASSFSGRGNEQFF. CDR3 DNA: TGTGCCAGCAGTTTTAGCGGGAGAGGGAATGAGCAGTTCTTC. The chain uses TRBV28 and TRBJ2-1; 9 bases agree with TRBD2. CDR3 size: 14 residues. Germline lookup yields CDR1 MDHEN and CDR2 SYDVKM. The junction had 4 bases not matched to a gene; V was cut back by 3 bases and J by 7 bases.